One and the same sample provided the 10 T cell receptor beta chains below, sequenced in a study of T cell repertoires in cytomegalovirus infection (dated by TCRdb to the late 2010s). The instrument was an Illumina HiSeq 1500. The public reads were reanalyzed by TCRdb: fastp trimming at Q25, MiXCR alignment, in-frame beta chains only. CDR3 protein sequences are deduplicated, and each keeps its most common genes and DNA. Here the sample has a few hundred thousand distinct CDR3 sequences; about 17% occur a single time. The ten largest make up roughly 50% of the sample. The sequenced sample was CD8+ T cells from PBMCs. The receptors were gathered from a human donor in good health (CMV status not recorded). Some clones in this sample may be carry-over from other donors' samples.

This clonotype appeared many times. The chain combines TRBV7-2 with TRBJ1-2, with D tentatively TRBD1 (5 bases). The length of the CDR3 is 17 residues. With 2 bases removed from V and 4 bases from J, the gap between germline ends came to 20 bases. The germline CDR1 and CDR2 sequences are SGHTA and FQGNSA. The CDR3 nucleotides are TGTGCCAGCAGCTTATCGGGGGACGAACCAAGAAGCTATGGCTACACCTTC. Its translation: CASSLSGDEPRSYGYTF.

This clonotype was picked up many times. CDR3 nucleotide sequence: TGTGCCAGCAGCTTTAAACTTCCCTCGAATCAAAAGGGGACTGAAGCTTTCTTT. Translation gives CASSFKLPSNQKGTEAFF. The chain combines TRBV11-1 with TRBJ1-1; TRBD1 is a possible D gene (5 bases). The CDR3 loop spans 18 amino acids. The V end was cut by 3 bases, the J end by 5 bases, with 25 bases between. CDR1 is SGHAT and CDR2 is FQDESV in the germline V gene (reference sequence).

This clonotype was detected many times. The CDR3 sequence is CASSFEKPDTQYF. CDR3 coding DNA: TGTGCCAGCAGCTTCGAGAAACCAGATACGCAGTATTTT. The rearrangement links TRBV7-9 to TRBJ2-3; D is unresolved. There are 13 residues in the CDR3. Germline V gene data show CDR1 as SEHNR and CDR2 as FQNEAQ (reference sequence). Deletions cut 3 bases from V and 4 bases from J, with 8 bases between.

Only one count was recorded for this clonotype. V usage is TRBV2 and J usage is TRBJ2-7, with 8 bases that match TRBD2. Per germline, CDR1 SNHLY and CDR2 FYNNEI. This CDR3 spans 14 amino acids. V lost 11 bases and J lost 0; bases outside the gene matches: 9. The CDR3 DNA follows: TGTGCCTCTAACCCGGGGGGGCCCTCCTACGAGCAGTACTTC. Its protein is CASNPGGPSYEQYF.

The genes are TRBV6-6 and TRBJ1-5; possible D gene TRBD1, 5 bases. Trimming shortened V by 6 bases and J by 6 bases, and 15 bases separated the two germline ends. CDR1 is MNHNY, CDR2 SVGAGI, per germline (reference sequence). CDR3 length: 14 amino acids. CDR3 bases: TGTGCCAGCAGCTCCGGCGGGGCTGGTCAGCCCCAGCATTTT. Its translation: CASSSGGAGQPQHF.

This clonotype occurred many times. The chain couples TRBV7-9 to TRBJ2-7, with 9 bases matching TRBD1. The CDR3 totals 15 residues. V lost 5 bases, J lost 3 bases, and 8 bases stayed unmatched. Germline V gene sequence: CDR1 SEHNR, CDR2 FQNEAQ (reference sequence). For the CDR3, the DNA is TGTGCCAGCAGCCCAACGGGACAGGGAAACTACGAGCAGTACTTC. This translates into CASSPTGQGNYEQYF.

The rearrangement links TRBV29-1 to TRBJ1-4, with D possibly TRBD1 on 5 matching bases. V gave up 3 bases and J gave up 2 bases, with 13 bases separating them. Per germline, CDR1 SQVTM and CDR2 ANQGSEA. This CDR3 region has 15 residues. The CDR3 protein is CSVDLGEGTNEKLFF. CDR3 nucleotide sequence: TGCAGCGTTGACTTGGGGGAGGGCACTAATGAAAAACTGTTTTTT.

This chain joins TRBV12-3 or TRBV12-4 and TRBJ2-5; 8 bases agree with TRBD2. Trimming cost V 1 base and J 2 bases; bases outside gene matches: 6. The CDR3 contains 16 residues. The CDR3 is CASSLGGLASQETQYF. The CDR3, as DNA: TGTGCCAGCAGTTTAGGTGGACTAGCTTCTCAAGAGACCCAGTACTTC.

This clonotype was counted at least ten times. This CDR3 is CASGSPYSNQPQHF. Here the CDR3 DNA reads TGTGCTAGTGGTTCCCCCTATAGCAATCAGCCCCAGCATTTT. The V and J genes are TRBV12-5 and TRBJ1-5, with D unresolved. The V gene's germline CDR1 is LGHNT and CDR2 FRNRAP. The CDR3 is 14 residues long. V lost 4 bases and J 0 bases, leaving 7 bases between the germline ends.

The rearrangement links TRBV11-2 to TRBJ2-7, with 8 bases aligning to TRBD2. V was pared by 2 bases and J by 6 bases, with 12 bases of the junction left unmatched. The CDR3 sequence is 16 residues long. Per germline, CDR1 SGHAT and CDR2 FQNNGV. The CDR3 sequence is CASSLLRGAINSEQYF. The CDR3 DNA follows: TGTGCCAGCAGCTTATTGCGGGGGGCAATTAACTCCGAGCAGTACTTC.